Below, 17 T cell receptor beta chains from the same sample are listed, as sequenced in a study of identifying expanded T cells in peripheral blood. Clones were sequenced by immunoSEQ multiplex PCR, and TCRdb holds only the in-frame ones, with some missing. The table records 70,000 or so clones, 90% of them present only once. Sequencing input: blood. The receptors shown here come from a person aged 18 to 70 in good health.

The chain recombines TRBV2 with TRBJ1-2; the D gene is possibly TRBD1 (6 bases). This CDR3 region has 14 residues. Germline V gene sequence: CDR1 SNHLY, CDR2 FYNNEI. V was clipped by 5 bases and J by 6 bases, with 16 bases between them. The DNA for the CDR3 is TGTGCCAGCAGTTTGTTTCAGGGGTTGGATGGCTACACCTTC. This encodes CASSLFQGLDGYTF.

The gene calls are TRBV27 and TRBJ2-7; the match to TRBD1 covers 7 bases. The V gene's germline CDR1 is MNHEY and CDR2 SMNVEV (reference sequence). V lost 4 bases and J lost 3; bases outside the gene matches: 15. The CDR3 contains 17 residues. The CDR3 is CASSSYPTDRENYEQYF. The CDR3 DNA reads TGTGCCAGCAGTTCCTACCCCACCGACAGGGAAAACTACGAGCAGTACTTC.

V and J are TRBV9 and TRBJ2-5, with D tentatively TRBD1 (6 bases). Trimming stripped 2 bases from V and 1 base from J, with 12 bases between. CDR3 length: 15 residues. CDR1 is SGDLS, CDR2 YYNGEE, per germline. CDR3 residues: CASSVFGQIQETQYF. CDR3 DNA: TGTGCCAGCAGCGTTTTCGGACAGATCCAAGAGACCCAGTACTTC.

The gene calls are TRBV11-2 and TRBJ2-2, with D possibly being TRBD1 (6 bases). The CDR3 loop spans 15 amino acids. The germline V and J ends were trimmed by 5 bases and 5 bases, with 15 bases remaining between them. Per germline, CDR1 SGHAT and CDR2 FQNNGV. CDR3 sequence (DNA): TGTGCCAGCAGCCAAAACAATCAGGGGACCGGGGAGCTGTTTTTT. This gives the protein CASSQNNQGTGELFF.

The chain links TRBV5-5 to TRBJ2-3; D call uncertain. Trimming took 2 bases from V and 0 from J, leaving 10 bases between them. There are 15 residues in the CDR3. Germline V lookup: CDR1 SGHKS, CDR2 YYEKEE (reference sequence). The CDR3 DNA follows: TGTGCCAGCAGCTTTGGCCGTGGTAGCACAGATACGCAGTATTTT. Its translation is CASSFGRGSTDTQYF.

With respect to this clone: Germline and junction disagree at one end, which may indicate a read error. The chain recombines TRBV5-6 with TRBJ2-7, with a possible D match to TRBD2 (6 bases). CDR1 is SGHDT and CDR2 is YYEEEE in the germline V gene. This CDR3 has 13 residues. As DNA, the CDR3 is TGCACCCCGCGGGAAGAAGCGATAATCGAGCAGTACTTC. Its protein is CTPREEAIIEQYF.

The CDR3 is CASAGGGETQYF. For the CDR3, the DNA is TGTGCCAGTGCGGGGGGAGGTGAGACCCAGTACTTC. The chain recombines TRBV19 with TRBJ2-5; 8 nucleotides match TRBD2. The germline V gene encodes CDR1 LNHDA and CDR2 SQIVND (reference sequence). The CDR3 covers 12 residues. The ends lost 8 bases at V and 5 bases at J; junction bases unmatched: 4.

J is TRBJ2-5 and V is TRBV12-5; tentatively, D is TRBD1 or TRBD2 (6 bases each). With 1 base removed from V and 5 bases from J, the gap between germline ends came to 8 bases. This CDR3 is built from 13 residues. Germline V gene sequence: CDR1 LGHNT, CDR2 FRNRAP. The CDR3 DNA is TGTGCTAGTGGTTTGGGGGGGGCGGAGACCCAGTACTTC. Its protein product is CASGLGGAETQYF.

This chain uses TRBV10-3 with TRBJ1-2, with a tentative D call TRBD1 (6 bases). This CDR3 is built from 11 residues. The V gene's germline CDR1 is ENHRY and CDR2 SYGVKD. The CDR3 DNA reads TGTGCTCTCGGGGGGGCTGAAGGCTACACCTTC. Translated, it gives CALGGAEGYTF.

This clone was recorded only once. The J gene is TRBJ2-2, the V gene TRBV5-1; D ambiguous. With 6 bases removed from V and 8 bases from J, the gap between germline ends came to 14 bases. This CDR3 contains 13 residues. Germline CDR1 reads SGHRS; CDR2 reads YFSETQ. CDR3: CASNVVGSGELFF. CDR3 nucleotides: TGCGCCAGCAACGTCGTCGGTTCGGGGGAGCTGTTTTTT.

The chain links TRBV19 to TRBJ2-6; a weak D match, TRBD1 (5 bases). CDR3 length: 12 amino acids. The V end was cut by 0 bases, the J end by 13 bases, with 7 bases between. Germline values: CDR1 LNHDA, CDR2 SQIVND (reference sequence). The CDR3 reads CASSIDQGVLTF. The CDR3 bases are TGTGCCAGTAGTATAGATCAGGGTGTCCTGACTTTC.

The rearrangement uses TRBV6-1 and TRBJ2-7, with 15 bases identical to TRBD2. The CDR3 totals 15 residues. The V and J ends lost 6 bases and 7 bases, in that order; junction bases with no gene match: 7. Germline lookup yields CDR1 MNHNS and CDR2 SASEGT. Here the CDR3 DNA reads TGTGCCAGCAGCGGACTAGCGGGGGGGCCTTGGGAGCAGTACTTC. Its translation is CASSGLAGGPWEQYF.

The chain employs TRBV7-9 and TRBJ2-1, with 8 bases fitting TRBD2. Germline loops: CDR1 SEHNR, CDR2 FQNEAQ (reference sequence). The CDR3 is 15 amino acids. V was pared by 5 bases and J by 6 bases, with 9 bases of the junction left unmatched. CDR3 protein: CASSPRGTSGNEQFF. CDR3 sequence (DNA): TGTGCCAGCAGCCCGAGGGGCACTAGCGGCAATGAGCAGTTCTTC.

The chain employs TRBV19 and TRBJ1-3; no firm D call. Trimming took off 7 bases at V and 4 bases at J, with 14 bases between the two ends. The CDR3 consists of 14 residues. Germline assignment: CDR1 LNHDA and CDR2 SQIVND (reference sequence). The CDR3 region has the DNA TGTGCCAGTACCATCGACCGGAGGGGAAACACCATATATTTT. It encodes CASTIDRRGNTIYF.

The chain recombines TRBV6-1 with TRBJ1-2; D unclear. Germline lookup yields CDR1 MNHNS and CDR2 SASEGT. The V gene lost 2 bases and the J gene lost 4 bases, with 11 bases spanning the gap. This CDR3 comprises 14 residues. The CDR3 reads CASSELGKRYGYTF. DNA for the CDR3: TGTGCCAGCAGTGAATTAGGGAAGCGCTATGGCTACACCTTC.

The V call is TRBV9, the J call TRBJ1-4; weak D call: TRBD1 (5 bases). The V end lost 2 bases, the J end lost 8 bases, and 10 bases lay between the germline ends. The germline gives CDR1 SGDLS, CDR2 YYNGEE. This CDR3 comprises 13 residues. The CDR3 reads CASSVRAGEKLFF. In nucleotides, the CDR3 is TGTGCCAGCAGCGTCCGGGCAGGGGAAAAACTGTTTTTT.

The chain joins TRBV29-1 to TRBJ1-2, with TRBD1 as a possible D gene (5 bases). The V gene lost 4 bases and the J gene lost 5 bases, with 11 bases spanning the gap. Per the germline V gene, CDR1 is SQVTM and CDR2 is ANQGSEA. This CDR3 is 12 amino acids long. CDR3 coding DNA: TGCAGCGTTGCGGTGTCAGGGTATGGCTACACCTTC. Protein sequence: CSVAVSGYGYTF.